Listed below are T cell receptor beta chains from one sample, sequenced in a study of T cell responses to AZD1222 COVID-19 vaccine. The method was immunoSEQ multiplex PCR; TCRdb's version includes in-frame clones alone and lacks a portion of them. In the table there are around 140,000 clones, more than 85% of which are singletons. Material: peripheral blood, obtained on day 0 of AZD1222 vaccination. Every receptor here comes from an adult in good health. Both conserved end residues are part of each CDR3. D genes are given only for firm matches. Rows give clone size only sometimes, using once, few, many, or a class for an expanded clone.

-	TRBV27	TRBJ2-7	TRBD1	CASSLQGVASYEQYF	TGTGCCAGCAGTTTACAGGGGGTAGCCTCCTACGAGCAGTACTTC
-	TRBV9	TRBJ2-7	TRBD2	CASSVVGGGEQYF	TGTGCCAGCAGCGTAGTGGGCGGGGGCGAGCAGTACTTC
-	TRBV6-5	TRBJ1-2	TRBD1	CASSGQGIGYGYTF	TGTGCCAGCAGCGGACAGGGCATCGGCTATGGCTACACCTTC
-	TRBV19	TRBJ1-5	-	CASSAPELGYQPQHF	TGTGCCAGTAGTGCGCCTGAGTTGGGGTATCAGCCCCAGCATTTT
-	TRBV23-1	TRBJ2-7	-	CASSQSPGYEQYF	TGCGCCAGCAGTCAATCTCCAGGTTACGAGCAGTACTTC
-	TRBV7-2	TRBJ2-7	TRBD2	CASSPGGSGGHYEQYF	TGTGCCAGCAGTCCGGGGGGCAGCGGGGGCCACTACGAGCAGTACTTC
-	TRBV27	TRBJ2-7	-	CASSLTGQYEQYF	TGTGCCAGCAGTTTGACAGGACAATACGAGCAGTACTTC
-	TRBV7-2	TRBJ2-7	-	CASSLGPGVHEQYF	TGTGCCAGCAGCTTAGGTCCAGGGGTTCACGAGCAGTACTTC
-	TRBV6-2/TRBV6-3	TRBJ1-5	TRBD1	CASSYPDRVNQPQHF	TGTGCCAGCAGTTACCCCGACAGGGTCAATCAGCCCCAGCATTTT
-	TRBV5-6	TRBJ2-7	-	CASSSFGRDSPYEQYF	TGTGCCAGCAGCTCTTTTGGAAGGGACTCCCCCTACGAGCAGTACTTC
-	TRBV7-3	TRBJ1-2	-	CASSPGPPNYGYTF	TGTGCCAGCAGCCCCGGGCCCCCTAACTATGGCTACACCTTC
-	TRBV7-2	TRBJ1-1	TRBD1	CASSFRQGRGDTEAFF	TGTGCCAGCAGCTTCCGACAGGGGAGGGGTGACACTGAAGCTTTCTTT
-	TRBV2	TRBJ2-7	TRBD2	CASTLAGGEREQYF	TGTGCCAGCACCCTAGCGGGAGGGGAGAGGGAGCAGTACTTC
once	TRBV6-5	TRBJ2-7	-	CASSYSRGPVYEQYF	TGTGCCAGCAGTTACTCGAGAGGGCCAGTTTACGAGCAGTACTTC
-	TRBV5-1	TRBJ1-1	TRBD1	CASSLETGGPNTEAFF	TGCGCCAGCAGCTTGGAGACAGGGGGCCCGAACACTGAAGCTTTCTTT
few	TRBV7-3	TRBJ1-5	-	CASSLTGNQPQHF	TGTGCCAGCAGCTTGACGGGCAATCAGCCCCAGCATTTT
-	TRBV5-4	TRBJ2-7	-	CASSLIGSSYEQYF	TGTGCCAGCAGCTTGATAGGAAGCTCCTACGAGCAGTACTTC
-	TRBV27	TRBJ2-7	TRBD1	CASSWDRASYEQYF	TGTGCCAGCAGTTGGGACAGGGCCTCCTACGAGCAGTACTTC
-	TRBV6-2/TRBV6-3	TRBJ1-2	TRBD1	CASSYAGTGWRNGYTF	TGTGCCAGCAGTTACGCCGGGACAGGGTGGCGAAACGGCTACACCTTC
-	TRBV7-3	TRBJ2-1	-	CASSLLGGNPYNEQFF	TGTGCCAGCAGCTTACTAGGCGGCAACCCCTACAATGAGCAGTTCTTC
-	TRBV13	TRBJ2-2	-	CASSAGTPPGELFF	TGTGCCAGCAGCGCGGGGACTCCCCCCGGGGAGCTGTTTTTT
few	TRBV6-2/TRBV6-3	TRBJ2-7	-	CASSYSLGRDEQYF	TGTGCCAGCAGTTACTCTCTGGGACGGGACGAGCAGTACTTC
-	TRBV4-2	TRBJ1-2	-	CASSQDRAKGNYGYTF	TGTGCCAGCAGCCAAGACAGGGCTAAGGGGAACTATGGCTACACCTTC
-	TRBV3-1/TRBV3-2	TRBJ1-2	TRBD1	CASSQRRWDSYGYTF	TGTGCCAGCAGCCAGCGCCGATGGGACAGCTATGGCTACACCTTC
-	TRBV7-9	TRBJ1-2	-	CASSLAPPREGYTF	TGTGCCAGCAGCTTAGCCCCCCCCCGGGAAGGCTACACCTTC
-	TRBV5-4	TRBJ2-5	TRBD1	CASSSRDRPRETQYF	TGTGCCAGCAGCTCACGGGACAGACCGCGGGAGACCCAGTACTTC
-	TRBV10-3	TRBJ2-5	-	CAISDPTGTQYF	TGTGCCATCAGTGACCCGACAGGGACCCAGTACTTC
-	TRBV18	TRBJ1-1	-	CASSLRGSNTEAFF	TGTGCCAGCTCGCTCAGGGGTTCGAACACTGAAGCTTTCTTT
-	TRBV20-1	TRBJ1-1	-	CSASEAGWRNTEAFF	TGCAGTGCTAGTGAGGCGGGATGGAGGAACACTGAAGCTTTCTTT
-	TRBV4-1	TRBJ1-2	TRBD1	CASSQHIPGTGVYGYTF	TGCGCCAGCAGCCAACACATTCCCGGGACAGGGGTCTACGGCTACACCTTC
-	TRBV10-3	TRBJ1-2	-	CAISTRGPEIFNYGYTF	TGTGCCATCAGCACCCGGGGGCCAGAGATCTTCAACTATGGCTACACCTTC
few	TRBV5-4	TRBJ1-2	-	CASSLQGDYGYTF	TGTGCCAGCAGCTTGCAGGGCGACTATGGCTACACCTTC
-	TRBV4-1	TRBJ1-2	-	CASSQEKGGYTF	TGCGCCAGCAGCCAAGAAAAGGGAGGCTACACCTTC
-	TRBV27	TRBJ2-1	-	CASSGGQSYNEQFF	TGTGCCAGCAGTGGCGGACAGAGCTACAATGAGCAGTTCTTC
-	TRBV10-3	TRBJ1-3	-	CAIRSGDSSGNTIYF	TGTGCCATCAGATCTGGCGACAGCTCTGGAAACACCATATATTTT
few	TRBV7-2	TRBJ1-1	-	CASSLPLTYRVNTEAFF	TGTGCCAGCAGCTTACCGCTAACTTACAGGGTGAACACTGAAGCTTTCTTT
-	TRBV6-5	TRBJ2-5	-	CASSYAETQYF	TGTGCCAGCAGTTACGCTGAGACCCAGTACTTC
-	TRBV2	TRBJ1-2	-	CASSGGAAARYGYTF	TGTGCCAGCAGTGGGGGCGCCGCAGCCCGGTATGGCTACACCTTC
-	TRBV7-9	TRBJ2-7	-	CASSSDSTYEQYF	TGTGCCAGCAGCTCTGACAGTACCTACGAGCAGTACTTC
-	TRBV6-5	TRBJ2-5	TRBD1	CASSQGQGKETQYF	TGTGCCAGCAGTCAGGGACAGGGAAAAGAGACCCAGTACTTC
-	TRBV2	TRBJ1-2	TRBD1	CASGQGALPGYTF	TGTGCCAGCGGACAGGGGGCTCTGCCTGGCTACACCTTC
-	TRBV7-8	TRBJ2-7	-	CASSFPIRGDEQYF	TGTGCCAGCAGCTTTCCGATCCGAGGGGACGAGCAGTACTTC
-	TRBV28	TRBJ2-5	TRBD1	CASGGTGRRGETQYF	TGTGCCAGCGGAGGGACAGGGAGAAGGGGAGAGACCCAGTACTTC
-	TRBV6-5	TRBJ1-2	-	CARGDTYYGYTF	TGTGCCAGGGGAGACACTTACTATGGCTACACCTTC
-	TRBV5-4	TRBJ1-6	TRBD1	CASSSRGNSPLHF	TGTGCCAGCAGCTCCAGGGGGAATTCACCCCTCCACTTT
-	TRBV7-2	TRBJ1-2	-	CASSPGTRHGYTF	TGTGCCAGCAGCCCCGGGACCAGGCATGGCTACACCTTC
-	TRBV4-1	TRBJ1-1	-	CASSLPDSDMSTEAFF	TGCGCCAGCAGCCTTCCGGACAGTGACATGAGCACTGAAGCTTTCTTT